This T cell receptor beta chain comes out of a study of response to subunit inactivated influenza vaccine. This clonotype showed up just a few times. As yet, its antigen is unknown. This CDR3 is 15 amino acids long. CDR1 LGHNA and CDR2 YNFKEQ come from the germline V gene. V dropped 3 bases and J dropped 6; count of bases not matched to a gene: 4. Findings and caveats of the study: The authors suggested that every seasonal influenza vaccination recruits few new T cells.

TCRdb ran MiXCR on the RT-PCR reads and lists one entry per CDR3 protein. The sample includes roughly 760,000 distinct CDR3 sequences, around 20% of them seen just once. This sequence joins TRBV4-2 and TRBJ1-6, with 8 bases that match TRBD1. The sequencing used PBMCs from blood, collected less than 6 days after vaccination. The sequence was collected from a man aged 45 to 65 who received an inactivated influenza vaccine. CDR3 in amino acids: CASSQEDRGNSPLHF. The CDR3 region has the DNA TGTGCCAGCAGCCAGGAAGACAGGGGTAATTCACCCCTCCACTTT.